These 17 T cell receptor beta chains were sequenced from one sample in a study of T cell clones after liver transplantation. TCRdb's copy holds only in-frame clones and misses some; the assay was immunoSEQ multiplex PCR. The repertoire has around 100,000 clones, about 81% of them found once; the top ten carry just under 1%. The sample was CD4+ T cells from blood, taken before liver transplant. The receptors derive from a human donor who received a liver transplant.

The genes are TRBV5-6 and TRBJ1-2; D is unclear. Germline assignment: CDR1 SGHDT and CDR2 YYEEEE. The CDR3 is made up of 13 amino acids. The V and J ends lost 4 bases and 2 bases respectively, with 9 bases between them. The CDR3 coding sequence is TGTGCCAGCAGCCCTGGTGAAAACTATGGCTACACCTTC. It is translated as CASSPGENYGYTF.

In this sample, this clone turned up once. DNA for the CDR3: TGTGCCTGGAGTCCGGGGACAGTGAAAAACATTCAGTACTTC. It specifies CAWSPGTVKNIQYF. The chain has TRBV30 and TRBJ2-4; 7 bases match TRBD1. This CDR3 has 14 residues. V gave up 2 bases and J gave up 4 bases; unmatched junction bases: 5. Germline V gene sequence: CDR1 GTSNPN, CDR2 SVGIG (reference sequence).

This rearrangement joins TRBV4-1 to TRBJ2-3; TRBD1 matches 12 bases. CDR3 length: 14 residues. The germline CDR1 and CDR2 sequences are MGHRA and YSYEKL. V lost 8 bases and J lost 3; bases outside the gene matches: 3. The CDR3 region is CASGTGGGTDTQYF. Here the CDR3 DNA reads TGCGCCAGCGGGACAGGGGGCGGGACAGATACGCAGTATTTT.

V is TRBV4-2 and J is TRBJ2-3, with 10 bases matching TRBD2. In germline, CDR1 is LGHNA, CDR2 YNFKEQ. The CDR3 extends over 16 amino acids. After removal of 0 bases from V and 5 bases from J, the junction contained 5 bases not matched to a gene. The CDR3 loop is CASSQDHVAGGDTQYF. The CDR3 DNA reads TGTGCCAGCAGCCAAGATCACGTAGCGGGAGGAGATACGCAGTATTTT.

J is TRBJ2-1 and V is TRBV25-1; 7 positions agree with TRBD2. Germline values: CDR1 MGHDK, CDR2 SYGVNS. This CDR3 region has 14 residues. V lost 5 bases, J lost 9 bases, and 10 bases stayed unmatched. DNA of the CDR3: TGTGCCAGCAGTCCCGCGGGAGTCGGTAGTGAGCAGTTCTTC. This translates into CASSPAGVGSEQFF.

The chain has TRBV7-6 and TRBJ1-2; 10 nucleotides line up with TRBD1. V shed 4 bases and J 0 bases; nucleotides not matched to a gene: 2. Per the germline V gene, CDR1 is SGHVS and CDR2 is FNYEAQ. This CDR3 region has 15 residues. The CDR3 is CASSSGQGANYGYTF. The CDR3 region has the DNA TGTGCCAGCAGCTCCGGACAGGGGGCTAACTATGGCTACACCTTC.

This clone was seen only a few times. This chain joins TRBV28 and TRBJ1-5, with a possible D match to TRBD1 (5 bases). V was pared by 5 bases and J by 7 bases, with 12 bases between. CDR1 MDHEN and CDR2 SYDVKM come from the germline V gene. CDR3 length equals 13 residues. CDR3 protein: CASSGGVGQPQHF. As DNA, the CDR3 is TGTGCCAGCAGTGGGGGGGTAGGACAGCCCCAGCATTTT.

A single count supports this clone. The CDR3 loop reads CASSFNPRGADNEQFF. CDR3 coding DNA: TGTGCCAGCAGCTTTAACCCGCGGGGGGCCGATAATGAGCAGTTCTTC. The chain carries TRBV9 and TRBJ2-1; 8 bases match TRBD2. The V gene end was trimmed by 4 bases and the J gene end by 7 bases; junction bases not matched to a gene: 13. This CDR3 contains 16 residues. Per germline, CDR1 SGDLS and CDR2 YYNGEE.

This clone has more than one count but fewer than ten. The V call is TRBV2, the J call TRBJ2-7, with D possibly TRBD1 on 5 matching bases. V was pared by 4 bases and J by 2 bases, with 12 bases between. CDR3 length: 14 amino acids. The germline V gene encodes CDR1 SNHLY and CDR2 FYNNEI. In nucleotides, the CDR3 is TGTGCCAGCAGTGTCGGCAGGGCCACCTACGAGCAGTACTTC. It encodes CASSVGRATYEQYF.

The gene calls are TRBV7-2 and TRBJ2-7; weak D call: TRBD1 (6 bases). V gave up 7 bases and J gave up 0 bases, with 19 bases separating them. CDR1 and CDR2 from the germline V gene are SGHTA and FQGNSA. The CDR3 loop spans 16 amino acids. CDR3 sequence reads: CASTLGAGVSSYEQYF. The CDR3 DNA reads TGTGCCAGCACCCTCGGGGCAGGGGTAAGCTCCTACGAGCAGTACTTC.

The rearrangement links TRBV4-3 to TRBJ2-7, with D possibly TRBD2 on 5 matching bases. The CDR3 consists of 15 residues. Trimming removed 0 bases at V and 2 bases at J, with 11 bases between. The germline V gene encodes CDR1 LGHNA and CDR2 YSLEER. This CDR3 reads CASSQDTAGPYEQYF. CDR3 DNA sequence: TGCGCCAGCAGCCAAGATACCGCGGGCCCCTACGAGCAGTACTTC.

As DNA, the CDR3 is TGTGCCAGCAGCAAGACAGGGGAGGACACCGGGGAGCTGTTTTTT. Translation: CASSKTGEDTGELFF. V gene TRBV7-8 combines with J gene TRBJ2-2, with 8 bases identical to TRBD1. Germline V gives CDR1 SGHVS, CDR2 FQNEAQ. CDR3 length: 15 residues. The V and J ends lost 5 bases and 3 bases, in that order; junction bases with no gene match: 5.

The chain uses TRBV5-1 and TRBJ1-2; D remains unclear. The CDR3 is 13 amino acids. In germline, CDR1 is SGHRS, CDR2 YFSETQ. Between the trimmed V and J ends, which lost 0 bases and 4 bases, there was a span of 7 bases. As DNA, the CDR3 is TGCGCCAGCAGCTTGGCAGGCGTCTATGGCTACACCTTC. Translated, it gives CASSLAGVYGYTF.

This clone was observed a handful of times. The chain couples TRBV11-2 to TRBJ2-1, with 10 bases matching TRBD2. The J segment lost 3 bases and the V segment lost 6 bases, leaving 8 bases of the junction unmatched. The length of the CDR3 is 16 residues. CDR1 and CDR2 from the germline V gene are SGHAT and FQNNGV. The CDR3 DNA reads TGTGCCAGCAGACCCTCCGGGACTAGCGTCTACAATGAGCAGTTCTTC. Translated, it gives CASRPSGTSVYNEQFF.

The CDR3 nucleotides read TGTGCCAGCAGCCTCCGTTTGGGGGAGCAGTACTTC. It translates to CASSLRLGEQYF. The V and J genes are TRBV5-4 and TRBJ2-7; D uncertain. V was pared by 4 bases and J by 7 bases, with 12 bases between. CDR1 is SGHNT, CDR2 YYREEE, per germline (reference sequence). There are 12 residues in the CDR3.

The chain recombines TRBV5-4 with TRBJ2-7; TRBD1 aligns across 8 bases. The CDR3 length is 15 residues. After removal of 3 bases from V and 4 bases from J, the junction contained 9 bases not matched to a gene. CDR1 SGHNT and CDR2 YYREEE come from the germline V gene (reference sequence). DNA of the CDR3: TGTGCCAGCAGCTCCCCTGGGCAGGGGGCATACGAGCAGTACTTC. Translation gives CASSSPGQGAYEQYF.

This chain joins TRBV5-1 and TRBJ2-2, with D tentatively TRBD2 (7 bases). V lost 0 bases and J 0 bases, leaving 9 bases between the germline ends. Germline CDR1 SGHRS, CDR2 YFSETQ. This CDR3 is built from 16 residues. CDR3 nucleotide sequence: TGCGCCAGCAGCTTGGTGGGGGGGCCGAACACCGGGGAGCTGTTTTTT. It codes for CASSLVGGPNTGELFF.